This T cell receptor (beta chain) was observed in a study of human T cells and chemical hapten exposure. Study context: Per-sample TCR yields varied mainly from small pooled library volume differences.

In this sample, this clonotype turned up many times. Time point reported: patch test 2, 6 weeks after DPC sensitization. Indicated treatment: therapeutic diphenylcyclopropenone sensitization with weekly scalp DPC. Alopecia patients between 18 and 70 years old and suitable for DPC were used as donors. In TCRdb, the RACE reads were re-called with MiXCR into one record per CDR3 protein. Counted here are some 81,000 distinct CDR3 sequences, around 10% occurring once; the ten biggest clones make up roughly 1.4%. From germline, CDR1 is MNHEY and CDR2 SVGEGT. The CDR3 loop spans 14 amino acids. V lost 0 bases to trimming and J lost 6 bases; unmatched junction nucleotides: 1.

The chain joins TRBV6-2 or TRBV6-3 to TRBJ2-1; 8 positions match TRBD2. The origin of this receptor is a man younger than 35 with alopecia areata. Some clones in this sample may be carry-over from other donors' samples. The sample here was whole blood, taken in connection with sensitization to the hapten diphenylcyclopropenone (DPC). CDR3 sequence reads: CASSYSRGGNEQFF. The CDR3 DNA reads as TGTGCCAGCAGTTACTCTCGGGGGGGCAATGAGCAGTTCTTC.